This T cell receptor beta chain was recorded in a study of OX40 agonist ivuxolimab in advanced cancers. CDR1 LGHNA and CDR2 YNFKEQ come from the germline V gene. The V gene end was trimmed by 0 bases and the J gene end by 5 bases; junction bases not matched to a gene: 4. This CDR3 has 15 residues. Assay used: immunoSEQ multiplex PCR; TCRdb lists only in-frame clones, some missing. This table holds more than 35,000 clones, 84% found once. This material consisted of CD4+ or CD8+ T cells sorted from blood, taken in a trial of the OX40 agonist ivuxolimab. The TCR originated in an adult with an advanced solid tumor such as melanoma, head and neck, liver or kidney cancer. The chain uses TRBV4-2 and TRBJ2-5; 9 bases map to TRBD2. This CDR3 is CASSQEREGGETQYF. As DNA, the CDR3 is TGTGCCAGCAGCCAAGAGCGGGAGGGCGGGGAGACCCAGTACTTC.